This TCR beta chain was documented in a study of cytomegalovirus exposure and HLA in healthy donors. Study observations and caveats: Immune exposure data for these donors was limited to CMV serostatus.

Turning to this clone: Antigen unknown.

Vbeta (60) and Jbeta (13) primers were used in the PCR. Profiled with immunoSEQ multiplex PCR; TCRdb holds only in-frame clones, not every one. Found here are about 200,000 clones, approximately 86% of them singletons; the top ten hold less than 0.35%. Germline V lookup: CDR1 SQVTM, CDR2 ANQGSEA. CDR3 length: 8 amino acids. The V end was cut by 8 bases, the J end by 7 bases, with 3 bases between. The V and J genes are TRBV29-1 and TRBJ2-1, with no clear D. The receptor's source is a woman aged 25-40 years in good health and CMV-seronegative. The sample taken for sequencing was PBMCs. Written as DNA, the CDR3 is TGCAGCACTAATGAGCAGTTCTTC. Residues: CSTNEQFF.